Presented here are 5 T cell receptor beta chains from one specimen sequenced in a study of cytomegalovirus exposure and HLA in healthy donors. The PCR used 60 Vbeta and 13 Jbeta primers. The assay was immunoSEQ multiplex PCR, and TCRdb's table has in-frame clones only and misses some. The data contain about 90,000 clones, more than 65% of them singletons. The sample comprised PBMCs. Receptors originate from a man aged 25 to 40 in good health and CMV-seronegative.

In this sample, this clone turned up a few times. The rearrangement uses TRBV9 and TRBJ1-6; D is perhaps TRBD1 (6 bases). Trimming removed 0 bases at V and 8 bases at J, with 21 bases between. This CDR3 comprises 18 residues. Germline V CDR1 and CDR2: SGDLS, YYNGEE. The CDR3 coding sequence is TGTGCCAGCAGCGTAGAAACAGCAGGGGCCACGACCGATTCACCCCTCCACTTT. It encodes CASSVETAGATTDSPLHF.

The chain couples TRBV7-2 to TRBJ2-5; 13 bases are a match to TRBD2. Germline loops: CDR1 SGHTA, CDR2 FQGNSA. V lost 4 bases, J lost 2 bases, and 1 base stayed unmatched. The CDR3 extends over 15 amino acids. The CDR3 loop reads CASSSGLAGQETQYF. For the CDR3, the DNA is TGTGCCAGCAGCTCGGGACTAGCGGGGCAAGAGACCCAGTACTTC.

The chain uses TRBV5-1 and TRBJ1-4, with unresolved D. This CDR3 is 16 amino acids long. The V gene lost 4 bases and the J gene lost 0 bases, with 13 bases spanning the gap. Germline assignment: CDR1 SGHRS and CDR2 YFSETQ. CDR3 sequence reads: CASSHNPRTTNEKLFF. The CDR3 nucleotides are TGCGCCAGCAGCCACAATCCTCGCACAACTAATGAAAAACTGTTTTTT.

This chain joins TRBV4-3 and TRBJ2-5; 9 bases are shared with TRBD2. After removal of 0 bases from V and 3 bases from J, the junction contained 11 bases not matched to a gene. The CDR3 loop spans 18 amino acids. Per germline, CDR1 LGHNA and CDR2 YSLEER. The CDR3 here is CASSQDGASGEWKETQYF. DNA of the CDR3: TGCGCCAGCAGCCAAGATGGGGCTAGCGGGGAGTGGAAAGAGACCCAGTACTTC.

This chain uses TRBV5-1 with TRBJ1-4; D is undetermined. CDR1 and CDR2 from the germline V gene are SGHRS and YFSETQ. The CDR3 loop spans 11 amino acids. Trimming took 5 bases from V and 7 from J, leaving 6 bases between them. DNA for the CDR3: TGCGCCAGCAGGGGAGGTGAAAAACTGTTTTTT. This sequence encodes CASRGGEKLFF.